This T cell receptor (beta chain) was retrieved from a study of cytomegalovirus exposure and HLA in healthy donors. Study-wide background: HLA-typed donors were the source of 80 million to 90 million unique TCRs, which an early data release held. Most genotyped donors, 81% of about 360, had Caucasian-associated genetic ancestry. Study findings and constraints: One cluster of highly shared sequence variants probably arose as a sequencing artifact. CMV antigen specificity was confirmed in vitro for three CMV-associated chains.

In regard to this clone: Its matching antigen is unknown.

This CDR3 contains 15 residues. Germline values: CDR1 LNHNV, CDR2 YYDKDF (reference sequence). With 1 base removed from V and 5 bases from J, the gap between germline ends came to 14 bases. Use of 60 Vbeta and 13 Jbeta primers characterized the PCR. Here immunoSEQ multiplex PCR was the method, and the copy in TCRdb shows in-frame clones only, minus some. This sample has more than 100,000 clones, with about 16% found just once. The chain recombines TRBV15 with TRBJ1-1; no clear D gene. Sequencing was carried out using PBMCs. This receptor was identified in a young woman in good health and CMV-seronegative. The CDR3 DNA reads TGTGCCACCAGCAGAGGTAGCTCAACGGGGACTGAAGCTTTCTTT. Translation: CATSRGSSTGTEAFF.